A single sample is the source of the 11 T cell receptor beta chains below, sequenced in a study of blood T cells in healthy people across ages. The second PCR ran roughly 7 to 12 cycles with a sample-barcoded 5' primer and J-beta primers. TCRdb redid the calling of the 5' RACE reads with MiXCR, one entry per CDR3 protein. The top ten hold about 15% of the sample, which has 630,000 or so distinct CDR3 sequences, 25% to 35% seen once. The sample consisted of blood. These TCRs come from a woman older than 75 in good health.

As regards this clonotype: A much larger clonotype is one base distant, so this may be a read error. The chain is built from TRBV6-1 and TRBJ2-1; 9 bases fit TRBD1. CDR3 length equals 13 residues. In germline, CDR1 is MNHNS, CDR2 SASEGT. The CDR3 DNA reads as TGTGCCAGCAGGGAAGCGTTGGGGACAGGGAAGTTCTTC. This sequence encodes CASREALGTGKFF.

As concerns this clonotype: With a much larger clone just one base away, this may be a read error. The chain employs TRBV5-1 and TRBJ2-7; D gene uncertain. The V gene's germline CDR1 is SGHRS and CDR2 YFSETQ. The CDR3 has 14 residues. The CDR3 protein is CAGSLAPVGNEQYF. The DNA of the CDR3 is TGCGCCGGCAGCTTGGCCCCGGTAGGGAATGAGCAGTACTTC.

This clonotype was seen repeatedly, ten times or more. The chain recombines TRBV9 with TRBJ1-6; 8 bases agree with TRBD1. This CDR3 contains 15 residues. The V and J ends lost 3 bases and 7 bases, in that order; junction bases with no gene match: 6. CDR1 and CDR2 (germline): SGDLS, YYNGEE. The CDR3 is CASSATGEDNSPLHF. CDR3 nucleotide sequence: TGTGCCAGCAGCGCGACAGGGGAAGACAATTCACCCCTCCACTTT.

The V call is TRBV7-2, the J call TRBJ2-1; D gene ambiguous. V gave up 5 bases and J gave up 8 bases, with 7 bases separating them. Germline V CDR1 and CDR2: SGHTA, FQGNSA. The CDR3 covers 11 residues. Here the CDR3 DNA reads TGTGCCAGCAGCCTTCCCCATGAGCAGTTCTTC. Translating it yields CASSLPHEQFF.

In its sample, this clonotype was seen many times. The rearrangement uses TRBV3-1 and TRBJ1-4; D gene uncertain. This CDR3 is 16 amino acids long. Germline V gene data show CDR1 as LGHDT and CDR2 as YNNKEL (reference sequence). Trimming left V 7 bases short and J 6 bases short, with 21 bases between. The CDR3 nucleotides are TGTGCCAGCATCCCCGCGGGGAGGGAGAGTTATGAAAAACTGTTTTTT. Its protein is CASIPAGRESYEKLFF.

Details on this clonotype: A much larger clone lies one base from this, so it may be a read error. V usage is TRBV6-2 or TRBV6-3 and J usage is TRBJ2-7, with TRBD1 matching 7 bases. V was clipped by 6 bases and J by 5 bases; unmatched bases: 10. The CDR3 is made up of 14 amino acids. Germline V gives CDR1 MNHEY, CDR2 SVGEGT. CDR3 in DNA: TGTGCCAGCAGATCGACAGGGAATCATGACGAGCAGTACTTC. It codes for CASRSTGNHDEQYF.

This clonotype appeared once. The chain joins TRBV7-9 to TRBJ2-1; TRBD2 agrees at 13 bases. Trimming cost V 5 bases and J 7 bases; bases outside gene matches: 11. This CDR3 is 17 amino acids long. Germline V gene data show CDR1 as SEHNR and CDR2 as FQNEAQ (reference sequence). The CDR3 reads CASSPTTGLAGLNEQFF. CDR3 sequence (DNA): TGTGCCAGCAGCCCTACAACGGGACTAGCGGGACTAAATGAGCAGTTCTTC.

This clonotype was counted between two and nine times. This chain joins TRBV20-1 and TRBJ1-2, with 8 bases aligning to TRBD1. V shed 0 bases, J shed 6 bases, and the junction held 6 bases outside the gene matches. CDR1 and CDR2 (germline): DFQATT, SNEGSKA (reference sequence). This CDR3 is 14 amino acids long. Here the CDR3 DNA reads TGCAGTGCTAGAGACTTTGACAGGGGCCATGGCTACACCTTC. It yields the protein CSARDFDRGHGYTF.

This clonotype was seen ten or more times. This rearrangement joins TRBV4-3 to TRBJ1-2; D perhaps matches TRBD1 (5 bases). V lost 1 base, J lost 4 bases, and 10 bases lay in between. This CDR3 spans 14 amino acids. CDR1 is LGHNA and CDR2 is YSLEER in the germline V gene. The CDR3 reads CASSQAEGRYGYTF. In DNA, the CDR3 is TGCGCCAGCAGCCAAGCGGAGGGGCGCTATGGCTACACCTTC.

In its sample, this clonotype was seen many times. CDR3 coding DNA: TGTGCCAGCAGCTTAGTATCTTACAATGAGCAGTTCTTC. Translating gives CASSLVSYNEQFF. This sequence joins TRBV7-2 and TRBJ2-1; D uncertain. Germline values: CDR1 SGHTA, CDR2 FQGNSA. The CDR3 is 13 residues long. V was cut by 1 base and J by 4 bases, with 5 bases left in between.

This clonotype was counted at least ten times. The chain uses TRBV5-1 and TRBJ2-3; 9 nucleotides match TRBD1. Germline V CDR1 and CDR2: SGHRS, YFSETQ. With 3 bases clipped from V and 6 bases from J, the junction kept 5 bases outside the gene matches. The CDR3 is 14 residues long. The CDR3 nucleotides read TGCGCCAGCAGCTCGGGACAGGGAATCGATACGCAGTATTTT. It encodes CASSSGQGIDTQYF.